The following is a TCR beta chain sequence with its context. Per the original data handling: Reference gene primer amplification yielded estimated nucleated cell counts. TCRdb's table, derived via immunoSEQ multiplex PCR, lists solely in-frame clones and lacks some. The V and J calls and clone size are taken from that table; D and trimming were inferred from the DNA. The sample holds some 170,000 clones; about 91% are singletons and the top ten take around 1.6%. The sample belongs to a study of blood T cell repertoires in COVID-19. The wider study: The study drew acute and convalescent COVID-19 samples from the United States, Italy and Spain. Sources were T cells, B-cell-depleted T cells, or PBMCs; the material itself was cDNA or gDNA.

This CDR3 region has 13 residues. Per germline, CDR1 KGHDR and CDR2 SFDVKD. V gave up 8 bases and J gave up 2 bases; unmatched junction bases: 4. This TCR was sampled from a woman in her forties or fifties with acute or convalescent COVID-19. The sample taken for sequencing was peripheral blood. V is TRBV24-1 and J is TRBJ1-2; 7 bases line up with TRBD1. CDR3 amino acids: CATMSQGNYGYTF. CDR3 sequence (DNA): TGTGCCACCATGTCACAGGGGAACTATGGCTACACCTTC.